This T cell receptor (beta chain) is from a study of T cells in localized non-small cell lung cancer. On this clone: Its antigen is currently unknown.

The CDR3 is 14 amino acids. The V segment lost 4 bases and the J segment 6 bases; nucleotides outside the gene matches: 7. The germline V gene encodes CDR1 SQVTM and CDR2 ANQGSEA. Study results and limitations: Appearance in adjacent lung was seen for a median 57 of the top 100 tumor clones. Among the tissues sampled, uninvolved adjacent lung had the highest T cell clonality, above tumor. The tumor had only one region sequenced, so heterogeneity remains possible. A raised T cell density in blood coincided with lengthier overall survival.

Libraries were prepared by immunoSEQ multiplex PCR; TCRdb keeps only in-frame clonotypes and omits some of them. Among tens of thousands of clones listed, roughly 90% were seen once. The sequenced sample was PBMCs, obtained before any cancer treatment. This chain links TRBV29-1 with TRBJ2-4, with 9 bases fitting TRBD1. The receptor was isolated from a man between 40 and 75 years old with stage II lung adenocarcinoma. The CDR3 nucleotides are TGCAGCGTTGTCCTCGGACAGGGGACAAACATTCAGTACTTC. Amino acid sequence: CSVVLGQGTNIQYF.